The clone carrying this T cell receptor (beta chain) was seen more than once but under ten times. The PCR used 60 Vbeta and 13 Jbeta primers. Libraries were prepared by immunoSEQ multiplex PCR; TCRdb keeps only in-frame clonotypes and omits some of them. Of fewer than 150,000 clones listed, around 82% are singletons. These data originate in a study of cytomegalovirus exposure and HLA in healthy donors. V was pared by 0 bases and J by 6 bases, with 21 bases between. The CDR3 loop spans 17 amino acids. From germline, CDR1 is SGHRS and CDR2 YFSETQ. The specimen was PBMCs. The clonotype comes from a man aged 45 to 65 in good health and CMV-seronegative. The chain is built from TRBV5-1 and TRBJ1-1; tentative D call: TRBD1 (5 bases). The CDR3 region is CASSLEGRATQPAEAFF. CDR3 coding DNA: TGCGCCAGCAGCTTGGAGGGCAGGGCAACGCAGCCCGCTGAAGCTTTCTTT.